The TCR beta chain under discussion was sequenced for a study of blood T cell repertoires in COVID-19. Study summary: Samples taken during acute and convalescent COVID-19 were collected in the United States, Italy and Spain. PBMCs, B-cell-depleted T cells, or T cells provided the cDNA or gDNA that made up the material.

In the original processing: Scientists estimated how many nucleated cells there were by amplifying reference gene primers. Sequenced by immunoSEQ multiplex PCR; TCRdb stores in-frame clones only, minus some. V and J calls plus clone size are reproduced from that table; the DNA served to infer D and trimming. The sample includes tens of thousands of clones, 80% to 90% of them seen just once. The CDR3 length is 17 residues. Germline V CDR1 and CDR2: MGHDK, SYGVNS. With 1 base clipped from V and 4 bases from J, the junction kept 7 bases outside the gene matches. The material sequenced was peripheral blood. This sequence was found in a human donor in a cohort sampled during active COVID-19. V usage is TRBV25-1 and J usage is TRBJ1-6, with 7 bases lining up with TRBD1. The DNA for the CDR3 is TGTGCCAGCAGTGAATCACTCAAGGGACAGTATAATTCACCCCTCCACTTT. It is translated as CASSESLKGQYNSPLHF.